This record looks at one T cell receptor (beta chain) sequence and its context. This sample stems from a study of blood T cell repertoires in COVID-19. Clones were read by immunoSEQ multiplex PCR, and TCRdb kept only the in-frame ones, dropping some. The top ten hold 8.1% of the sample, which has fewer than 200,000 clones, more than 60% seen once. Germline V gene sequence: CDR1 SGHRS, CDR2 YFSETQ. This CDR3 has 17 residues. Between the trimmed V and J ends, which lost 2 bases and 8 bases, there was a span of 22 bases. This chain uses TRBV5-1 with TRBJ1-4, with D possibly being TRBD1 (5 bases). The clonotype originates from a man aged 55 to 70 with acute or convalescent COVID-19. What was sequenced was peripheral blood. Written as DNA, the CDR3 is TGCGCCAGCAGCTTAAGAACTTGGGGCAACCTAATAGAAAAACTGTTTTTT. Its translation is CASSLRTWGNLIEKLFF.